Following are 25 T cell receptor beta chains from one sample sequenced in a study of memory CD4+ T cells and cytomegalovirus serostatus. The sort gate was single viable CD3+CD4+CD8-CD45RO+ cells for memory CD4+ T cells. Some clones are missing from TCRdb's copy, which holds only in-frame ones; the method was immunoSEQ multiplex PCR. The sample shows approximately 56,000 clones, 82% of them seen only once. The sample comprised memory CD4+ T cells from blood. The receptors were sampled from an adult in good health and CMV-seronegative.

The CDR3 sequence is CASSHRSGGGWTDTQYF. The CDR3 DNA follows: TGTGCCAGCAGCCATCGGAGCGGGGGGGGGTGGACAGATACGCAGTATTTT. This rearrangement joins TRBV27 to TRBJ2-3; TRBD2 aligns across 10 bases. Germline V gene lookup returns CDR1 MNHEY and CDR2 SMNVEV (reference sequence). With V trimmed by 6 bases and J by 3 bases, 12 bases remained unmatched. This CDR3 spans 17 amino acids.

The rearrangement links TRBV29-1 to TRBJ1-1; D unclear. Trimming left V 2 bases short and J 4 bases short, with 17 bases between. The CDR3 covers 15 residues. Germline V lookup: CDR1 SQVTM, CDR2 ANQGSEA. The CDR3 protein is CSVELGYGRGTEAFF. The CDR3 nucleotides are TGCAGCGTTGAATTAGGGTATGGACGAGGCACTGAAGCTTTCTTT.

The V and J genes are TRBV9 and TRBJ2-5; unclear D gene. This CDR3 spans 14 amino acids. Germline-derived CDR1 and CDR2 are SGDLS and YYNGEE. V was cut by 4 bases and J by 5 bases, with 15 bases left in between. CDR3 sequence (DNA): TGTGCCAGCAGCCCCTCCCCGGTCAGGGAGACCCAGTACTTC. Amino acid sequence: CASSPSPVRETQYF.

The genes are TRBV5-1 and TRBJ1-1, with D possibly being TRBD1 (6 bases). The CDR3 covers 13 residues. V gave up 2 bases and J gave up 3 bases, with 8 bases separating them. Germline CDR1 and CDR2: SGHRS and YFSETQ. CDR3 DNA: TGCGCCAGCAGCTTCAAGGGGGACACTGAAGCTTTCTTT. It translates to CASSFKGDTEAFF.

This clone appeared once. The chain carries TRBV18 and TRBJ1-6; a possible D gene is TRBD1 (5 bases). Germline CDR1 KGHSH, CDR2 LQKENI. CDR3 length: 15 amino acids. With 3 bases removed from V and 12 bases from J, the gap between germline ends came to 18 bases. The CDR3 DNA reads TGTGCCAGCTCACCGAATGGCCAGGGCGGAGAACCCCTCCACTTT. This gives the protein CASSPNGQGGEPLHF.

This clone was counted once. This sequence joins TRBV5-6 and TRBJ1-2; possibly TRBD1 for D (5 bases). The CDR3 extends over 14 amino acids. From germline, CDR1 is SGHDT and CDR2 YYEEEE. Trimming cost V 4 bases and J 7 bases, with 17 bases left between them. The CDR3 bases are TGTGCCAGCAGCCACGGGACCAAACTGTCTGGCTACACCTTC. This translates into CASSHGTKLSGYTF.

The chain carries TRBV7-2 and TRBJ1-6; 8 bases are shared with TRBD1. Germline CDR1 is SGHTA and CDR2 is FQGNSA. V lost 7 bases to trimming and J lost 0 bases; unmatched junction nucleotides: 8. The CDR3 totals 17 residues. CDR3 in amino acids: CASIGQGMDSYNSPLHF. CDR3 bases: TGTGCCAGCATCGGACAGGGAATGGACTCCTATAATTCACCCCTCCACTTT.

The J gene is TRBJ2-1, the V gene TRBV9; D might be TRBD2 (6 bases). CDR1 is SGDLS, CDR2 YYNGEE, per germline. This CDR3 is built from 15 residues. With 0 bases removed from V and 4 bases from J, the gap between germline ends came to 11 bases. The CDR3 sequence: CASSVATGGYNEQFF. CDR3 nucleotide sequence: TGTGCCAGCAGCGTAGCAACCGGGGGTTACAATGAGCAGTTCTTC.

The chain combines TRBV7-6 with TRBJ2-7; D is possibly TRBD1 (5 bases). Trimming removed 2 bases at V and 5 bases at J, with 10 bases between. CDR3 length: 13 residues. Germline lookup yields CDR1 SGHVS and CDR2 FNYEAQ. CDR3 in amino acids: CASSLQGRDEQYF. The DNA of the CDR3 is TGTGCCAGCAGCTTACAGGGAAGGGACGAGCAGTACTTC.

The gene calls are TRBV21-1 and TRBJ1-1; the table names TRBD1, a call not compared with the DNA. TRBV21-1 is a pseudogene. The CDR3 consists of 18 residues. The CDR3, as DNA: TGTGCCAGCAGCAAAGCGCGGGGAGACAGGGGGTTACACACTGAAGCTTTCTTT. Amino acid sequence: CASSKARGDRGLHTEAFF.

The V gene is TRBV6-5, the J gene TRBJ1-5, with TRBD1 matching over 7 bases. The CDR3 extends over 15 amino acids. The germline CDR1 and CDR2 sequences are MNHEY and SVGAGI. V lost 7 bases and J lost 1; bases outside the gene matches: 7. CDR3 sequence reads: CASTSWDSSNQPQHF. The CDR3 region has the DNA TGTGCCAGCACCTCATGGGACAGCAGCAATCAGCCCCAGCATTTT.

V is TRBV19 and J is TRBJ1-6; 10 bases are shared with TRBD1. The V segment lost 3 bases and the J segment 7 bases; nucleotides outside the gene matches: 6. This CDR3 has 16 residues. CDR1 LNHDA and CDR2 SQIVND come from the germline V gene (reference sequence). The CDR3 loop reads CASSIGTGDGNSPLHF. CDR3 sequence (DNA): TGTGCCAGTAGTATCGGGACAGGGGACGGGAATTCACCCCTCCACTTT.

The chain has TRBV4-2 and TRBJ2-1, with TRBD2 matching 7 bases. This CDR3 has 12 residues. CDR1 and CDR2 from the germline V gene are LGHNA and YNFKEQ. V shed 2 bases, J shed 12 bases, and the junction held 4 bases outside the gene matches. The DNA of the CDR3 is TGTGCCAGCAGCCAAATAACGGGGGGGCAGTTCTTC. This codes for CASSQITGGQFF.

The chain couples TRBV9 to TRBJ1-3; 12 bases align to TRBD1. The length of the CDR3 is 17 residues. Trimming removed 2 bases from V and 4 bases from J; junction bases left unmatched: 7. Germline CDR1 SGDLS, CDR2 YYNGEE. CDR3 residues: CASSVTGTGGAGNTIYF. The CDR3 nucleotides are TGTGCCAGCAGCGTCACCGGGACAGGGGGCGCGGGAAACACCATATATTTT.

The chain combines TRBV19 with TRBJ1-3, with D hard to call. The CDR3 spans 14 residues. Germline CDR1 is LNHDA and CDR2 is SQIVND (reference sequence). V was trimmed by 7 bases and J by 0 bases, leaving 10 bases between them. The CDR3 protein is CASTQYLSGNTIYF. In DNA, the CDR3 is TGTGCCAGTACCCAGTATCTCTCTGGAAACACCATATATTTT. Drawing the rest from reference TRBV19 and TRBJ1-3, the complete variable domain is DGGITQSPKYLFRKEGQNVTLSCEQNLNHDAMYWYRQDPGQGLRLIYYSQIVNDFQKGDIAEGYSVSREKKESFPLTVTSAQKNPTAFYLCASTQYLSGNTIYFGEGSWLTVV.

The CDR3 DNA is TGCGCCAGCAGCCAGGAGGCGGGCAGAAACTATGGCTACACCTTC. Translated, it gives CASSQEAGRNYGYTF. This chain uses TRBV4-1 with TRBJ1-2; D gene uncertain. CDR3 length: 15 residues. V was cut by 3 bases and J by 2 bases, with 13 bases left in between. Germline CDR1 reads MGHRA; CDR2 reads YSYEKL.

This rearrangement joins TRBV9 to TRBJ1-2; 7 positions match TRBD1. Looked up from germline, CDR1 is SGDLS and CDR2 is YYNGEE. CDR3 length: 14 residues. V shed 3 bases, J shed 8 bases, and the junction held 10 bases outside the gene matches. The CDR3 loop reads CASSEWRQGRGYTF. CDR3 bases: TGTGCCAGCAGCGAGTGGAGACAGGGCCGGGGCTACACCTTC.

The chain couples TRBV2 to TRBJ1-5, with 8 bases identical to TRBD1. CDR1 and CDR2 from the germline V gene are SNHLY and FYNNEI. This CDR3 has 14 amino acids. After removal of 8 bases from V and 1 base from J, the junction contained 4 bases not matched to a gene. Here the CDR3 reads CASSQGESNQPQHF. Written as DNA, the CDR3 is TGTGCCAGCTCACAGGGGGAAAGCAATCAGCCCCAGCATTTT.

This clone was seen only a few times. The CDR3 here is CASSQDGAGKSSYEQYF. As DNA, the CDR3 is TGTGCCAGCAGCCAAGATGGGGCGGGGAAGAGCTCCTACGAGCAGTACTTC. The chain is built from TRBV4-2 and TRBJ2-7; a possible D gene is TRBD2 (6 bases). The germline CDR1 and CDR2 sequences are LGHNA and YNFKEQ. The CDR3 has 17 residues. Trimming pared 0 bases from V and 0 bases from J, leaving 15 bases between.

This chain uses TRBV7-3 with TRBJ2-1; D call uncertain. With 3 bases removed from V and 9 bases from J, the gap between germline ends came to 15 bases. The CDR3 has 14 residues. Germline-derived CDR1 and CDR2 are SGHTA and FQGTGA. CDR3: CASSFVGLGGEQFF. DNA for the CDR3: TGTGCCAGCAGCTTCGTCGGATTAGGCGGTGAGCAGTTCTTC.

This clone was picked up one time. The genes are TRBV9 and TRBJ1-6, with D possibly matching TRBD1 (6 bases). Germline V gene lookup returns CDR1 SGDLS and CDR2 YYNGEE. Trimming removed 0 bases from V and 10 bases from J, with 14 bases in between. CDR3 size: 15 residues. DNA for the CDR3: TGTGCCAGCAGCGTAGAGTCTCGGACAGCGTCACCCCTCCACTTT. Translating it yields CASSVESRTASPLHF.

The chain links TRBV9 to TRBJ2-7; D is possibly TRBD2 (6 bases). Germline CDR1 is SGDLS and CDR2 is YYNGEE. V was shortened by 3 bases and J by 0 bases, with 10 bases between the two germline ends. The CDR3 is 14 amino acids. The CDR3 DNA is TGTGCCAGCAGCGGGGCGGGGAGCTCCTACGAGCAGTACTTC. It specifies CASSGAGSSYEQYF.

The chain carries TRBV5-6 and TRBJ1-2; D call uncertain. Trimming removed 1 base at V and 8 bases at J, with 12 bases between. The CDR3 has 13 amino acids. Looked up from germline, CDR1 is SGHDT and CDR2 is YYEEEE. The CDR3: CASSLWHPGGYTF. DNA for the CDR3: TGTGCCAGCAGCTTGTGGCACCCGGGCGGCTACACCTTC.

CDR3 amino acids: CASSLSTLNTGELFF. The CDR3 DNA reads TGTGCCAGCAGCTTGAGCACACTGAACACCGGGGAGCTGTTTTTT. The chain employs TRBV5-4 and TRBJ2-2; D is uncertain. The CDR3 loop spans 15 amino acids. Germline V lookup: CDR1 SGHNT, CDR2 YYREEE (reference sequence). Trimming shortened V by 1 base and J by 1 base, and 8 bases separated the two germline ends.

The chain employs TRBV21-1 and TRBJ2-7; the table's D call of TRBD1 was not tested on the DNA. TRBV21-1 is assigned pseudogene status. The CDR3 spans 14 residues. The CDR3 DNA is TGTGCCAGCAGCCTACGGGACAGCCTCTACGAGCAGTACTTC. Amino acid sequence: CASSLRDSLYEQYF.